The T cell receptor (beta chain) described here comes from a study of T cells in narcolepsy. Findings of the study overall: Reportedly, autoreactive clonotypes were serially detected in patients' blood but not controls'.

Generated by immunoSEQ multiplex PCR, the TCRdb table keeps only in-frame clones and is missing some. This table has tens of thousands of clones, 70% to 90% appearing once. As to this clone: Its specificity is not known.

Sequencing was carried out using memory (CD45RA-) CD4+ T cells from blood. The sequence was collected from a human donor in good health.

For the CDR3, the DNA is TGCGCCAGCAGCCCCGGGGACGGTCTGAATTCACCCCTCCACTTT. Its translation: CASSPGDGLNSPLHF. V is TRBV5-1 and J is TRBJ1-6, with a tentative D call TRBD1 (5 bases). The CDR3 runs 15 residues. From germline, CDR1 is SGHRS and CDR2 YFSETQ. The V end lost 4 bases, the J end lost 7 bases, and 15 bases lay between the germline ends.